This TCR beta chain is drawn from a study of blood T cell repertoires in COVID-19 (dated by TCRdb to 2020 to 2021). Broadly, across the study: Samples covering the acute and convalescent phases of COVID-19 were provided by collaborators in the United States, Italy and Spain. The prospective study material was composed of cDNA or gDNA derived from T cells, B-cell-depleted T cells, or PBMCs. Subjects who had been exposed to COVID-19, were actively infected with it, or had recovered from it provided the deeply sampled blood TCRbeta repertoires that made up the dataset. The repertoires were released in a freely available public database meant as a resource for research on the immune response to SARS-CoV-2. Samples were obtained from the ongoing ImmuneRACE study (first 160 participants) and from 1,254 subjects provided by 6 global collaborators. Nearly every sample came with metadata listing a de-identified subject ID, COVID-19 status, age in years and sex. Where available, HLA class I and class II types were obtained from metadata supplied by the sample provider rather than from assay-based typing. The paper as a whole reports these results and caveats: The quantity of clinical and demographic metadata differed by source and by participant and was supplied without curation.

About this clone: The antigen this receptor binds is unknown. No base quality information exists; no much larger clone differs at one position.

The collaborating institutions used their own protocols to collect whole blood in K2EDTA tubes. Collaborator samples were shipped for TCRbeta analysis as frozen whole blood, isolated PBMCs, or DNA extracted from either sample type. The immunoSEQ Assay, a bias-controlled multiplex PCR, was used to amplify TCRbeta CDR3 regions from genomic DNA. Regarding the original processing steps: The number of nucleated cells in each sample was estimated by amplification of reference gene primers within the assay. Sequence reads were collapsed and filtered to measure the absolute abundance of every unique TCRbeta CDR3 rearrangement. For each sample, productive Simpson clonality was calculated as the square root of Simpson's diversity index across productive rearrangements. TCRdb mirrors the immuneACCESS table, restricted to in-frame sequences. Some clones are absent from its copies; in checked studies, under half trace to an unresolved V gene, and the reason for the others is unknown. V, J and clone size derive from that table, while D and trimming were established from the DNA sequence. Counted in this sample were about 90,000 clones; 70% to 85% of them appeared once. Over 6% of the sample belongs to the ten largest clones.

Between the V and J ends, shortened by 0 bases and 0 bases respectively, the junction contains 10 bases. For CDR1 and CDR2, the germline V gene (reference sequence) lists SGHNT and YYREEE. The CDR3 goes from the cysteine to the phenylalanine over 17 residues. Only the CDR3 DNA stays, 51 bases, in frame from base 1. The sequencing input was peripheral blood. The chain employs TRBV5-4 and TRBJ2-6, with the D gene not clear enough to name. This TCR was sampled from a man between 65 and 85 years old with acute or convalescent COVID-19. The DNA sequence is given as TGTGCCAGCAGCTTGGATGGCTTCACCTCTGGGGCCAACGTCCTGACTTTC. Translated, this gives CASSLDGFTSGANVLTF.